Sequencing of this TCR beta chain was carried out in a study of regulatory T cells in long-lasting Graves disease. Study-level results: Exclusively peripheral blood, rather than thyroid tissue, was studied.

The TCR beta library used iRepertoire HTBI primers with Arm-PCR amplification of CDR3. As originally analysed: Overall, samples carried approximately 60 TRBV and 14 TRBJ segments. A single record per CDR3 protein comes from TCRdb applying MiXCR to the multiplex PCR reads. For this entry, the V and J calls and clone size follow TCRdb and not the study's own pipeline. The table shows more than 450,000 distinct CDR3 sequences, with roughly 17% occurring only once. CDR1 and CDR2 from the germline V gene are ENHRY and SYGVKD. This CDR3 has 16 residues. Trimming took 2 bases from V and 5 from J, leaving 15 bases between them. Noted time point: newly diagnosed GD, antithyroid drugs for less than 3 months. The TCR library was made from RNA extracted from PBMCs. Diagnoses of Graves' disease were made by American Thyroid Association guidelines. This clonotype was observed a handful of times. Its antigen is undetermined.

These data also featured in a second study, about T cells in Graves' hyperthyroidism and ophthalmopathy. In that study: Hyperthyroidism, newly diagnosed and lasting under 2 months, affected patients aged 18 to 65.

This specimen consisted of peripheral blood mononuclear cells (PBMCs), obtained at new diagnosis, from a patient treated with antithyroid drugs. The rearrangement links TRBV10-3 to TRBJ2-2; perhaps TRBD2 as D (7 bases). This TCR was sampled from a middle-aged man with Graves disease. The CDR3 region has the DNA TGTGCCATCAGTGAGACTCGGGGGGCTAATACCGGGGAGCTGTTTTTT. This sequence encodes CAISETRGANTGELFF.